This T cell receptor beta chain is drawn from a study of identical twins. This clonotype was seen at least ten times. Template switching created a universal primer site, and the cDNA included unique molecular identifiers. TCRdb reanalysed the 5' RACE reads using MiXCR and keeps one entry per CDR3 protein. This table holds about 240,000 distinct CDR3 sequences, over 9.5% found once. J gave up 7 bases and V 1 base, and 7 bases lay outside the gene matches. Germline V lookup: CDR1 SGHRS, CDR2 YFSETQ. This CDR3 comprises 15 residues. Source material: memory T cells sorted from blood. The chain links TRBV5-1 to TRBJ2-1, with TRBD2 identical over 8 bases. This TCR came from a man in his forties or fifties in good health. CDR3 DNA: TGCGCCAGCAGCTTGATCGGGACTAGTAGTAATGAGCAGTTCTTC. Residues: CASSLIGTSSNEQFF.